This TCR beta chain was sequenced during a study of blood T cell repertoires in COVID-19. Study overall: The United States, Italy and Spain provided the acute and convalescent COVID-19 samples.

The assay was immunoSEQ multiplex PCR, and TCRdb's table has in-frame clones only and misses some. This sample has 350,000 or so clones, with roughly 84% found just once. There are 15 residues in the CDR3. The V end lost 5 bases, the J end lost 5 bases, and 18 bases lay between the germline ends. CDR1 is SGHAT and CDR2 is FQNNGV in the germline V gene. Each participant's cohort was designated according to participant-reported clinical history. All recovered Cohort 3 donors got two negative PCRs, got clearance, or saw symptom resolution. The chain uses TRBV11-2 and TRBJ2-5, with D perhaps TRBD2 (7 bases). The source of this sequence is a woman in her 30s who had recovered from COVID-19. The sequencing input was PBMCs or T cells enriched from blood (not recorded which). As DNA, the CDR3 is TGTGCCAGCAGCCCCTCTTCGGGGGGCGGGGAGACCCAGTACTTC. Translated: CASSPSSGGGETQYF.